Shown below are 5 T cell receptor beta chains from a single sample sequenced in a study of blood T cell repertoires in COVID-19. Here immunoSEQ multiplex PCR was the method, and the copy in TCRdb shows in-frame clones only, minus some. This table has 150,000 to 200,000 clones, approximately 80% appearing once. What was sequenced was PBMCs or T cells enriched from blood (not recorded which). Receptors originate from a man between 65 and 80 years old who had been exposed to COVID-19.

This chain uses TRBV18 with TRBJ2-1, with 15 bases lining up with TRBD2. Germline V gene data show CDR1 as KGHSH and CDR2 as LQKENI. Unmatched junction bases numbered 7, after V lost 3 bases and J lost 4 bases. The CDR3 runs 18 residues. CDR3 DNA sequence: TGTGCCAGCTCACCCGGACTAGCGGGGGGGCCGGGGTACAATGAGCAGTTCTTC. Protein product: CASSPGLAGGPGYNEQFF.

This chain links TRBV7-2 with TRBJ2-6, with 9 positions matching TRBD1. Germline V gene lookup returns CDR1 SGHTA and CDR2 FQGNSA. This CDR3 comprises 18 residues. Trimming took 5 bases from V and 0 from J; bases not matched to a gene: 8. Here the CDR3 reads CASSAWDRDPSGANVLTF. CDR3 nucleotide sequence: TGTGCCAGCAGCGCCTGGGACAGGGACCCCTCTGGGGCCAACGTCCTGACTTTC.

The chain couples TRBV9 to TRBJ1-5; D call uncertain. The germline gives CDR1 SGDLS, CDR2 YYNGEE. Trimming left V 4 bases short and J 3 bases short, with 11 bases between. The CDR3 is made up of 14 amino acids. The CDR3 here is CASSSGLTNQPQHF. CDR3 in DNA: TGTGCCAGCAGCTCCGGACTGACCAATCAGCCCCAGCATTTT.

In its sample, this clone was seen a few times. The gene calls are TRBV28 and TRBJ1-5, with 10 bases lining up with TRBD1. Germline lookup yields CDR1 MDHEN and CDR2 SYDVKM. The CDR3 consists of 14 residues. Trimming took 7 bases from V and 7 from J; bases not matched to a gene: 7. CDR3 in DNA: TGTGCCAGCACCTTGGGGGACAGGGGACAGCCCCAGCATTTT. Encoded protein: CASTLGDRGQPQHF.

The chain carries TRBV7-8 and TRBJ1-5, with 7 bases fitting TRBD1. The CDR3 runs 17 residues. The V segment lost 0 bases and the J segment 0 bases; nucleotides outside the gene matches: 5. Germline CDR1 is SGHVS and CDR2 is FQNEAQ. This CDR3 reads CASSLATGQFSNQPQHF. In DNA form, the CDR3 reads TGTGCCAGCAGCTTAGCGACGGGACAGTTTAGCAATCAGCCCCAGCATTTT.